A selection of T cell receptor beta chains follows, all from one sample in a study of control samples from healthy donors and cancer patients. Produced via immunoSEQ multiplex PCR; TCRdb's table is partial and in-frame only. Of 100,000 or so clones listed, 79% were seen once; the top ten hold about 10%. The sample comprised blood. These receptors originate from a woman aged 25 to 45 in good health. The CDR3 runs from the conserved cysteine through the conserved F or W. The order of the fields is clone size, V gene, D gene, J gene, CDR3 DNA, CDR3 protein. A D gene is named only where the DNA matches it firmly. Not all rows give a size; the values are once, few, many and, for expanded clones, a class.

size: few; V: TRBV2; D: TRBD1; J: TRBJ1-1; DNA: TGTGCCAGCAGTGAAAGGTGGGACAGTGAAGCTTTCTTT; CDR3: CASSERWDSEAFF
size: -; V: TRBV5-4; D: -; J: TRBJ2-3; DNA: TGTGCCAGCGGGGGGGGCCGTCCTAGTACAGATACGCAGTATTTT; CDR3: CASGGGRPSTDTQYF
size: -; V: TRBV25-1; D: TRBD2; J: TRBJ2-1; DNA: TGTGCCAGCAGTGCCCTCGGGGGGACCGACAATGAGCAGTTCTTC; CDR3: CASSALGGTDNEQFF
size: -; V: TRBV12-5; D: TRBD1; J: TRBJ1-1; DNA: TGTGCTAGTGGTTTGGGAGGGACAGCGAACACTGAAGCTTTCTTT; CDR3: CASGLGGTANTEAFF
size: -; V: TRBV9; D: -; J: TRBJ1-1; DNA: TGTGCCAGCAGCGTAGCTACTGCCAGGGCCCCTGAAGCTTTCTTT; CDR3: CASSVATARAPEAFF
size: -; V: TRBV6-5; D: TRBD2; J: TRBJ2-7; DNA: TGTGCCAGCAGGCCCCTAGCGGGGGGTACCTACGAGCAGTACTTC; CDR3: CASRPLAGGTYEQYF
size: -; V: TRBV10-3; D: -; J: TRBJ2-7; DNA: TGTGCCATCAGTGAGCCCGGCAGGGGCCTCCTCTACGAGCAGTACTTC; CDR3: CAISEPGRGLLYEQYF
size: -; V: TRBV14; D: -; J: TRBJ2-7; DNA: TGTGCCAGCAGCCGCTCTGGAGGGACGGCGTCAGACGAGCAGTACTTC; CDR3: CASSRSGGTASDEQYF
size: -; V: TRBV4-1; D: -; J: TRBJ2-7; DNA: TGCGCCAGCAGCCAAGACCTCGGGGTTGAGCAGTACTTC; CDR3: CASSQDLGVEQYF
size: -; V: TRBV2; D: TRBD1; J: TRBJ2-7; DNA: TGTGCCAGCAGCCAGGGACAGACCGGCGGCTACTTC; CDR3: CASSQGQTGGYF
size: -; V: TRBV5-5; D: TRBD2; J: TRBJ2-3; DNA: TGTGCCAGCAGCTTGCTGGCAGGGAGGGCAGATACGCAGTATTTT; CDR3: CASSLLAGRADTQYF
size: -; V: TRBV30; D: -; J: TRBJ2-1; DNA: TGTGCCTGGAGTCAACTGGATGAGCAGTTCTTC; CDR3: CAWSQLDEQFF